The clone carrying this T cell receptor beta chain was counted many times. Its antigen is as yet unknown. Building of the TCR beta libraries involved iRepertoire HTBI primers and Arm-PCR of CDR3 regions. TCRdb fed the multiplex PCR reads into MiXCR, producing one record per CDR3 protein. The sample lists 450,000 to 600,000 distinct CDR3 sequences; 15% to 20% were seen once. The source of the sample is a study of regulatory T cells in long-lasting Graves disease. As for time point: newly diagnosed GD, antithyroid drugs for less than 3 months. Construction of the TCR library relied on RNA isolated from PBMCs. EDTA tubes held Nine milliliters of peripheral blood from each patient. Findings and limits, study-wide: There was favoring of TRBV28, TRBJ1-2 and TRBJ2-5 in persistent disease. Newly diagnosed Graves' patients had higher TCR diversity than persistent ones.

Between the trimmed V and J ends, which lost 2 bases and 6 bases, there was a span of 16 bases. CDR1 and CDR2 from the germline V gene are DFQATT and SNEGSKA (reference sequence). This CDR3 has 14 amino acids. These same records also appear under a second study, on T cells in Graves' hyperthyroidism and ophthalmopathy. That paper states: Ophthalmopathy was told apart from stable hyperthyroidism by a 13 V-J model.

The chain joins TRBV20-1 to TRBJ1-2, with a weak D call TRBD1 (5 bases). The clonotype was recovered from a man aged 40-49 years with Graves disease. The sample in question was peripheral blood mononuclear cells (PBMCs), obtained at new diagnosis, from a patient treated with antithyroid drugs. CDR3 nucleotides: TGCAGTGCTAGATCGTCGGCCCTCAGGGATGGCTACACCTTC. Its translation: CSARSSALRDGYTF.